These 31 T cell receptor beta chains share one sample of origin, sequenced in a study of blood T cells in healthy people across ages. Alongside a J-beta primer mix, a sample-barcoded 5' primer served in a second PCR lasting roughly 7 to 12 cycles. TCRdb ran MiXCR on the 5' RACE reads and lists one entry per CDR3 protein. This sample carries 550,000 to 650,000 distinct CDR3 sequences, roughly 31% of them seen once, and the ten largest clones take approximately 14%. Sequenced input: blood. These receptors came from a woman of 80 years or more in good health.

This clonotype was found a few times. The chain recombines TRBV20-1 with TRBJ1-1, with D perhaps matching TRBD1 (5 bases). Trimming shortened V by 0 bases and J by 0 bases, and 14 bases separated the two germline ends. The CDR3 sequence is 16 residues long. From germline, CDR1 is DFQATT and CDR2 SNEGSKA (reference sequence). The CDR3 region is CSARDPGGTMNTEAFF. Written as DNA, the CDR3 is TGCAGTGCTAGAGATCCCGGGGGTACAATGAACACTGAAGCTTTCTTT.

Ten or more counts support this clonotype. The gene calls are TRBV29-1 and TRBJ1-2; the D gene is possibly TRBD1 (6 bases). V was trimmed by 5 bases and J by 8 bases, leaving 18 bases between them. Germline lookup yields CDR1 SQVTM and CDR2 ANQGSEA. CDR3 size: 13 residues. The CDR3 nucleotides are TGCAGCGTTCCCCAAGGGGGAGGAAACGGCTACACCTTC. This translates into CSVPQGGGNGYTF.

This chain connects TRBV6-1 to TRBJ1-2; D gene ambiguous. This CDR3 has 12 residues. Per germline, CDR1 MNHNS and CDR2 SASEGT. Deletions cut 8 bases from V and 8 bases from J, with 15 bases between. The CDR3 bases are TGTGCCAGCGAGACATCGGCAGGAGGCTACACCTTC. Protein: CASETSAGGYTF.

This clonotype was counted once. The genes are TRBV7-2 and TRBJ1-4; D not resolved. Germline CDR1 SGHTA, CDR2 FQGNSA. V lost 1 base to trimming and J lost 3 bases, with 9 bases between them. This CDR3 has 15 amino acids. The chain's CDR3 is CASSLGGIANEKLFF. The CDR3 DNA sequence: TGTGCCAGCAGCTTAGGAGGGATTGCTAATGAAAAACTGTTTTTT. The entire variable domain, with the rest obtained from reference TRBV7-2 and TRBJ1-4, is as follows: GAGVSQSPSNKVTEKGKDVELRCDPISGHTALYWYRQSLGQGLEFLIYFQGNSAPDKSGLPSDRFSAERTGGSVSTLTIQRTQQEDSAVYLCASSLGGIANEKLFFGSGTQLSVL.

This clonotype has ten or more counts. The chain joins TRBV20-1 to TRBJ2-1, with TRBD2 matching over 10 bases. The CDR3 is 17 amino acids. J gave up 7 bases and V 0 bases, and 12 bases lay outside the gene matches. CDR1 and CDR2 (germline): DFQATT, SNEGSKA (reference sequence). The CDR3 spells CSARDFQRGGPENEQFF. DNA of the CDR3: TGCAGTGCTAGAGATTTCCAGCGGGGGGGCCCGGAGAATGAGCAGTTCTTC.

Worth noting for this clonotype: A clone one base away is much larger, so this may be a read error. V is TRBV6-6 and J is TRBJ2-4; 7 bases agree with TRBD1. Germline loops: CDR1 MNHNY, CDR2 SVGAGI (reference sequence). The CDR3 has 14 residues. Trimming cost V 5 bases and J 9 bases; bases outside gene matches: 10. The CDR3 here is CASSPGGSTGIQYF. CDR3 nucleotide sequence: TGTGCCAGCAGTCCAGGGGGTTCTACAGGCATTCAGTACTTC.

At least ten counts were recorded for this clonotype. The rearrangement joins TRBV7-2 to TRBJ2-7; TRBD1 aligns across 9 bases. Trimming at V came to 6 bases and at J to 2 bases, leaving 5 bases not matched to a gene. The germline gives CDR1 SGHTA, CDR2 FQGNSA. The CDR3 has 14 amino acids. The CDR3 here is CASRPGQGPYEQYF. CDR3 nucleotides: TGTGCCAGCAGACCGGGACAGGGTCCCTACGAGCAGTACTTC.

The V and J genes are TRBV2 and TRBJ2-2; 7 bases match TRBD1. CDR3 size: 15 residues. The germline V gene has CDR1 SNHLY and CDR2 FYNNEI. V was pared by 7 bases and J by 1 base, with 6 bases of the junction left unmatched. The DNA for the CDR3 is TGTGCCAGCAAGCGAGGGGGCCTGAACACCGGGGAGCTGTTTTTT. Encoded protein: CASKRGGLNTGELFF.

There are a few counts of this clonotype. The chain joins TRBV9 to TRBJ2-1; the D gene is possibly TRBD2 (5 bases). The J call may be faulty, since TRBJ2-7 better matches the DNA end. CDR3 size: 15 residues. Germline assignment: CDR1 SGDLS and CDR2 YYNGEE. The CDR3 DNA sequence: TGTGCCAGCAGCACCCTACGGGAACTAAACAATGAGCAGTACTTC. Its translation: CASSTLRELNNEQYF.

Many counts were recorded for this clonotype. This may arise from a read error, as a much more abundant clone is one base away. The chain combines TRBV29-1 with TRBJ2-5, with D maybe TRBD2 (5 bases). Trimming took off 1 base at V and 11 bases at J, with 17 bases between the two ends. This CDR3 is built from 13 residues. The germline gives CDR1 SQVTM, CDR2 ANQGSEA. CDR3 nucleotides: TGCAGCGTTGAAGGGCCGGGAAGGAATGAGCAGTACTTC. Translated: CSVEGPGRNEQYF.

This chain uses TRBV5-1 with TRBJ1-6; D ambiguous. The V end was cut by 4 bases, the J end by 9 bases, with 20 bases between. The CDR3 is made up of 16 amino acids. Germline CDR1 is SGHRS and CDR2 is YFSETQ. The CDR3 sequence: CASSPDPTTAASPLHF. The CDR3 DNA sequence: TGCGCCAGCAGCCCGGACCCGACGACGGCAGCTTCACCCCTCCACTTT.

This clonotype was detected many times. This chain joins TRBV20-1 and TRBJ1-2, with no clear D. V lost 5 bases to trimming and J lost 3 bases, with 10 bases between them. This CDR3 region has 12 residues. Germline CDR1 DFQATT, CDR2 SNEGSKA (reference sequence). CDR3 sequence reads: CSAREVDYGYTF. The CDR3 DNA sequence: TGCAGTGCTCGGGAGGTGGACTATGGCTACACCTTC.

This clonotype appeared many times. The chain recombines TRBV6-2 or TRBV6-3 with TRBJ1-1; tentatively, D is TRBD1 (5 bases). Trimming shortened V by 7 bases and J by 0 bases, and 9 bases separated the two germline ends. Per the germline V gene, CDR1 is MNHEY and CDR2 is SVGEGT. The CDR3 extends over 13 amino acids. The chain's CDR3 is CASIQAMNTEAFF. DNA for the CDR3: TGTGCCAGCATACAGGCAATGAACACTGAAGCTTTCTTT.

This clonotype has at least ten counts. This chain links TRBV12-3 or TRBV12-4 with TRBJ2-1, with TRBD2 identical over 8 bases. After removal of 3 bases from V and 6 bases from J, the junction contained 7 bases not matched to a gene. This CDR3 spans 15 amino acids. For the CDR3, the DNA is TGTGCCAGCAGTTTGTCCGGGGGGGCAACCAATGAGCAGTTCTTC. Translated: CASSLSGGATNEQFF.

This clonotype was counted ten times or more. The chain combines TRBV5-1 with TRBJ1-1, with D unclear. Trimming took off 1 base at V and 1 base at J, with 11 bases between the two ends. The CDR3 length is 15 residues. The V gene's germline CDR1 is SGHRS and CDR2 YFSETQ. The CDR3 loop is CASSLWRQPNTEAFF. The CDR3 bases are TGCGCCAGCAGCTTGTGGCGGCAGCCGAACACTGAAGCTTTCTTT.

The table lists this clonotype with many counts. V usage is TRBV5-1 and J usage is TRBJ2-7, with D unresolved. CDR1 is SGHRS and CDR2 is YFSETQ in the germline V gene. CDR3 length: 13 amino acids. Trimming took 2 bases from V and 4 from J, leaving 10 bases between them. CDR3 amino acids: CASSFSSFYEQYF. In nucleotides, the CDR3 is TGCGCCAGCAGCTTCAGTAGTTTTTACGAGCAGTACTTC.

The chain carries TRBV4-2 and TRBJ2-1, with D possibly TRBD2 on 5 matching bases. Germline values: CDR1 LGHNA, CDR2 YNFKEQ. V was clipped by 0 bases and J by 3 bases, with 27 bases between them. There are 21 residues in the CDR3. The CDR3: CASSQEKKIWTQLRGYNEQFF. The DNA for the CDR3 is TGTGCCAGCAGCCAAGAGAAGAAAATCTGGACTCAACTACGGGGCTACAATGAGCAGTTCTTC.

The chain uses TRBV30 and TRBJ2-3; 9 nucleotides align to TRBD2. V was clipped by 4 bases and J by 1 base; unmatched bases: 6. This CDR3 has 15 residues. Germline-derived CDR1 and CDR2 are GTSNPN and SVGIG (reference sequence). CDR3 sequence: CAWTTLAGGTDTQYF. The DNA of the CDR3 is TGTGCCTGGACCACTTTAGCGGGGGGCACAGATACGCAGTATTTT.

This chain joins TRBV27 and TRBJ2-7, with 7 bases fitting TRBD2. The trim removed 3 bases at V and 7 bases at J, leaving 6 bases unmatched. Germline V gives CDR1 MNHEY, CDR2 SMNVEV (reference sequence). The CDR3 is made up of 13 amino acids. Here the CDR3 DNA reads TGTGCCAGCAGTTTGACTAGCTCGAGAGAGCAGTACTTC. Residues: CASSLTSSREQYF.

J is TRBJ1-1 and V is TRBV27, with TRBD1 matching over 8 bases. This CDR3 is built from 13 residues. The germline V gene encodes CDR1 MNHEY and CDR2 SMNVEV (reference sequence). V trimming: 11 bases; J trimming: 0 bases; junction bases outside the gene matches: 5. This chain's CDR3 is CAAGDRLNTEAFF. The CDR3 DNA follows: TGTGCCGCGGGGGACAGGCTGAACACTGAAGCTTTCTTT.

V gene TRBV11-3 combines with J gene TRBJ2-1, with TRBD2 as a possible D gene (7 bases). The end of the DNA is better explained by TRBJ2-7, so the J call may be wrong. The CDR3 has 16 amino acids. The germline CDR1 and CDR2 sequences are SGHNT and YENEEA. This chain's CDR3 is CASSLDGGGAYNEQYF. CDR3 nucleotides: TGTGCCAGCAGCTTAGATGGGGGGGGGGCCTACAATGAGCAGTACTTC.

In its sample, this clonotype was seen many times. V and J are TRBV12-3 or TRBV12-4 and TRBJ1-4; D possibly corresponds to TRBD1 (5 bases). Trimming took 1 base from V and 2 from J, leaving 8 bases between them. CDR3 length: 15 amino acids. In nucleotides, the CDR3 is TGTGCCAGCAGTTTAGATCGGGGGACTAATGAAAAACTGTTTTTT. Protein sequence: CASSLDRGTNEKLFF.

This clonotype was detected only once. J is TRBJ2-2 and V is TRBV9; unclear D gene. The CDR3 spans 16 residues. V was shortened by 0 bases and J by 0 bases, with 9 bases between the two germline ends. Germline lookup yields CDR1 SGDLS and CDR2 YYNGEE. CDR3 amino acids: CASSVGHLTNTGELFF. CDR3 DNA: TGTGCCAGCAGCGTAGGGCATCTAACGAACACCGGGGAGCTGTTTTTT.

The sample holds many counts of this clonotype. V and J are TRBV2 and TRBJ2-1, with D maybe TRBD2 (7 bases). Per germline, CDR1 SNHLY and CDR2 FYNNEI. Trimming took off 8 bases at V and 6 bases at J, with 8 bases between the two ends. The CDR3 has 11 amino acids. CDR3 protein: CASGGANEQFF. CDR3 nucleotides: TGTGCCAGCGGGGGGGCCAATGAGCAGTTCTTC.

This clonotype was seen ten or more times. CDR3 loop: CSARLDKNNEQFF. The CDR3 DNA is TGCAGTGCCCGATTAGACAAGAACAATGAGCAGTTCTTC. This chain connects TRBV20-1 to TRBJ2-1; D is unclear. The length of the CDR3 is 13 residues. V was shortened by 6 bases and J by 5 bases, with 14 bases between the two germline ends. From germline, CDR1 is DFQATT and CDR2 SNEGSKA (reference sequence).

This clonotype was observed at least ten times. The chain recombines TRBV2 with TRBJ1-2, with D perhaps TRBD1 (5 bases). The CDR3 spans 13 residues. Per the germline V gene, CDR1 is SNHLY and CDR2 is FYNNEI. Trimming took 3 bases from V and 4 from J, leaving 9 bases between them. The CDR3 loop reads CASSDRDPYGYTF. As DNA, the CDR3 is TGTGCCAGCAGTGACCGGGACCCCTATGGCTACACCTTC. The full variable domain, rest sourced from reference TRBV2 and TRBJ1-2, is EPEVTQTPSHQVTQMGQEVILRCVPISNHLYFYWYRQILGQKVEFLVSFYNNEISEKSEIFDDQFSVERPDGSNFTLKIRSTKLEDSAMYFCASSDRDPYGYTFGSGTRLTVV.

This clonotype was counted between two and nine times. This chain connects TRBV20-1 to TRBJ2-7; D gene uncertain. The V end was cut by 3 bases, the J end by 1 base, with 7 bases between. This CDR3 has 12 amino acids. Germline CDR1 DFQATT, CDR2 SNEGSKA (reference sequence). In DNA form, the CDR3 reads TGCAGTGCTAGGGGCCCGTCCTACGAGCAGTACTTC. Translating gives CSARGPSYEQYF.

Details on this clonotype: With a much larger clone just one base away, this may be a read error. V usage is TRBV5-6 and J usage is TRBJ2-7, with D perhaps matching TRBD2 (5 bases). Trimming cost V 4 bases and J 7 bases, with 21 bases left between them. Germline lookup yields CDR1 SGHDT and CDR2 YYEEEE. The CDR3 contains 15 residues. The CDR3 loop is CASSLGVSRSNEQYF. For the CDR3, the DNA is TGTGCCAGCAGCCTGGGAGTTTCGAGGAGCAATGAGCAGTACTTC. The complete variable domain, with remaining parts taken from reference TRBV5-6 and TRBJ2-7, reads DAGVTQSPTHLIKTRGQQVTLRCSPKSGHDTVSWYQQALGQGPQFIFQYYEEEERQRGNFPDRFSGHQFPNYSSELNVNALLLGDSALYLCASSLGVSRSNEQYFGPGTRLTVT.

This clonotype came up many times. Here the CDR3 reads CASNQFLRGEETQYF. As DNA, the CDR3 is TGTGCCAGCAACCAATTCCTAAGGGGGGAAGAGACCCAGTACTTC. This chain uses TRBV28 with TRBJ2-5; D may correspond to TRBD1 or TRBD2 (6 bases each). The CDR3 is 15 residues long. Germline lookup yields CDR1 MDHEN and CDR2 SYDVKM. Trimming shortened V by 7 bases and J by 3 bases, and 18 bases separated the two germline ends.

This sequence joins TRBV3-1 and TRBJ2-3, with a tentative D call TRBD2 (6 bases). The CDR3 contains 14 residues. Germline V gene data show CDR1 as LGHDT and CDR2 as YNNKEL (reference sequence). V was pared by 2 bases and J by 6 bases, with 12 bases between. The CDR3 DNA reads TGTGCCAGCAGCCAACTCTCTAGCGTCGATACGCAGTATTTT. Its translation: CASSQLSSVDTQYF.

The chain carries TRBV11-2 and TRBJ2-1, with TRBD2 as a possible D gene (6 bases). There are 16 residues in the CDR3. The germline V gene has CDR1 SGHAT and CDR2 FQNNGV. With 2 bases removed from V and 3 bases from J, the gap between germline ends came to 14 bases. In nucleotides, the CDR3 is TGTGCCAGCAGCTTACTGGGGGGAGTCTTCTACAATGAGCAGTTCTTC. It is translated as CASSLLGGVFYNEQFF.